The rows below give T cell receptor beta chains drawn from one sample of a study of tumor T cells in aggressive B-cell lymphoma. Produced via immunoSEQ multiplex PCR; TCRdb's table is partial and in-frame only. The data contain some 3,000 clones, approximately 86% of them singletons. The sample consisted of tumor tissue. These receptors all come from an adult with diffuse large B cell lymphoma. Both conserved end residues are part of each CDR3. D genes are given only for firm matches. The size of a clone is reported for some rows only, either as once, few or many, or as a class for expanded clones.

cdr3_aa,cdr3_nt,d_call,v_call,j_call,clone_size
CASSPGQLKHEQYF,TGTGCCAGCAGCCCCGGACAGCTAAAGCACGAGCAGTACTTC,-,TRBV7-8,TRBJ2-7,few
CASSQETGRDTEAFF,TGCGCCAGCAGCCAAGAAACAGGGAGGGACACTGAAGCTTTCTTT,-,TRBV4-1,TRBJ1-1,-
CASRSRPKAADRDTQYF,TGTGCCAGCCGCTCCCGTCCGAAGGCGGCAGACAGAGATACGCAGTATTTT,-,TRBV7-9,TRBJ2-3,-
CASSIGGEQYF,TGTGCCAGTAGTATCGGCGGCGAGCAGTACTTC,-,TRBV19,TRBJ2-7,once
CASSGGQGGEQYF,TGCGCCAGCAGCGGGGGACAGGGGGGCGAGCAGTACTTC,TRBD1,TRBV5-1,TRBJ2-7,-
CASSLVAGGGTGELFF,TGCGCCAGCAGCTTAGTAGCGGGGGGCGGCACCGGGGAGCTGTTTTTT,TRBD2,TRBV5-1,TRBJ2-2,-
CARSREGHSNTEAFF,TGCGCCAGAAGTCGGGAGGGACATTCGAACACTGAAGCTTTCTTT,-,TRBV23-1,TRBJ1-1,-
CAGGGFPTGQPQHF,TGTGCCGGGGGGGGTTTCCCAACTGGTCAGCCCCAGCATTTT,-,TRBV6-1,TRBJ1-5,-
CSVPGGWTEAFF,TGCAGCGTACCAGGGGGCTGGACTGAAGCTTTCTTT,TRBD1,TRBV29-1,TRBJ1-1,-
CASSPGQTVSSYNSPLHF,TGTGCCAGCTCACCCGGACAGACCGTGAGCTCCTATAATTCACCCCTCCACTTT,-,TRBV18,TRBJ1-6,-
CASSWSAGDTYNEQFF,TGCGCCAGCAGCTGGTCGGCGGGGGATACTTACAATGAGCAGTTCTTC,TRBD2,TRBV5-1,TRBJ2-1,-
CASRPTGVLYGYTF,TGTGCCAGCAGACCAACAGGGGTCCTCTATGGCTACACCTTC,TRBD1,TRBV28,TRBJ1-2,-
CASGRQGTWHEQYF,TGTGCCAGCGGACGACAGGGGACATGGCACGAGCAGTACTTC,TRBD1,TRBV27,TRBJ2-7,-
CASSLGATDTQYF,TGTGCCAGCAGTTTAGGGGCCACAGATACGCAGTATTTT,-,TRBV28,TRBJ2-3,-
CASSDFYEQYF,TGTGCCAGCTCTGACTTCTACGAGCAGTACTTC,-,TRBV27,TRBJ2-7,-
CASSLASRGGSYNEQFF,TGCGCCAGCAGCTTGGCCTCGCGGGGGGGCTCCTACAATGAGCAGTTCTTC,TRBD2,TRBV5-1,TRBJ2-1,-
CASSPTGTGPEKLFF,TGTGCCAGCAGCCCGACCGGGACAGGGCCGGAAAAACTGTTTTTT,TRBD1,TRBV14,TRBJ1-4,large
CASSLMDSNTDTQYF,TGTGCCAGCAGTTTAATGGACAGTAACACAGATACGCAGTATTTT,-,TRBV28,TRBJ2-3,few
CASSEGRVSNEKLFF,TGTGCCAGCAGTGAAGGGAGGGTATCTAATGAAAAACTGTTTTTT,-,TRBV6-1,TRBJ1-4,-
CASSLSRGKETQYF,TGTGCCAGCAGTTTATCGAGGGGGAAAGAGACCCAGTACTTC,-,TRBV27,TRBJ2-5,once
CAISFGTVTDTQYF,TGTGCCATCAGCTTCGGGACAGTCACAGATACGCAGTATTTT,TRBD1,TRBV10-3,TRBJ2-3,once
CASSNPPLTDTQYF,TGTGCCAGCTCTAACCCCCCATTAACAGATACGCAGTATTTT,-,TRBV28,TRBJ2-3,-
CASTLGSYNEQFF,TGTGCCAGCACCCTCGGGTCCTACAATGAGCAGTTCTTC,-,TRBV6-1,TRBJ2-1,-
CASSQEGRGRIDTQYF,TGCGCCAGCAGCCAAGAGGGAAGGGGGCGGATAGATACGCAGTATTTT,TRBD1,TRBV4-3,TRBJ2-3,-
CASLTGTGRGEQYF,TGTGCCAGCCTAACTGGGACAGGGAGGGGCGAGCAGTACTTC,TRBD1,TRBV2,TRBJ2-7,-
CASSLVSGNPYGYTF,TGTGCCAGCAGCTTAGTGTCAGGGAACCCCTATGGCTACACCTTC,-,TRBV7-2,TRBJ1-2,-
CASSSSGGNEQFF,TGTGCCAGCAGCTCTAGCGGGGGGAATGAGCAGTTCTTC,TRBD2,TRBV2,TRBJ2-1,once
CASSSEQGNYEQYF,TGTGCCAGCAGTTCTGAACAGGGGAACTACGAGCAGTACTTC,TRBD1,TRBV27,TRBJ2-7,-
CAWSVAGVDTQYF,TGTGCCTGGAGTGTTGCGGGGGTAGATACGCAGTATTTT,TRBD2,TRBV30,TRBJ2-3,-
CASSKSGGWSYEQYF,TGTGCCAGCAGCAAGAGCGGGGGCTGGTCCTACGAGCAGTACTTC,TRBD2,TRBV5-4,TRBJ2-7,-
CASSLVQGITDTQYF,TGTGCCAGCAGCTTGGTTCAGGGTATCACAGATACGCAGTATTTT,-,TRBV5-6,TRBJ2-3,-
CASSFGQINSPLHF,TGTGCCAGCAGTTTCGGACAGATCAATTCACCCCTCCACTTT,-,TRBV11-3,TRBJ1-6,-
CASRAHKDAAAEQYF,TGTGCCAGCAGGGCTCACAAGGATGCCGCGGCCGAGCAGTACTTC,-,TRBV11-2,TRBJ2-7,once
CASSGGDYGYTF,TGTGCCAGCAGTGGCGGCGACTATGGCTACACCTTC,-,TRBV6-1,TRBJ1-2,-
CAWGGTSPYEQYF,TGTGCCTGGGGCGGGACTAGTCCCTACGAGCAGTACTTC,TRBD2,TRBV30,TRBJ2-7,-
CASSQVQGGSNQPQHF,TGCGCCAGCAGCCAAGTTCAGGGAGGCAGCAATCAGCCCCAGCATTTT,-,TRBV4-1,TRBJ1-5,once
CASSDGVAGNTIYF,TGCGCCAGCAGTGACGGAGTCGCTGGAAACACCATATATTTT,-,TRBV10-2,TRBJ1-3,-
CASSPGTGGRQETQYF,TGTGCCAGCAGCCCAGGGACAGGGGGGAGACAAGAGACCCAGTACTTC,TRBD1,TRBV9,TRBJ2-5,-
CASSPRGATNEKLFF,TGTGCCAGCAGCCCACGGGGGGCAACTAATGAAAAACTGTTTTTT,-,TRBV7-9,TRBJ1-4,-
CASSLLRTPGSYNSPLHF,TGTGCCAGCAGCTTATTGAGGACTCCAGGCTCCTATAATTCACCCCTCCACTTT,-,TRBV7-8,TRBJ1-6,-
CASSLQGPMTEAFF,TGCGCCAGCAGTCTACAGGGGCCCATGACTGAAGCTTTCTTT,TRBD1,TRBV23-1,TRBJ1-1,-
CAINDGQGYNEQFF,TGTGCCATCAATGACGGACAGGGATACAATGAGCAGTTCTTC,TRBD1,TRBV10-3,TRBJ2-1,-
CATSSRDNVNSPLHF,TGTGCCACCAGCAGTAGGGACAACGTTAATTCACCCCTCCACTTT,-,TRBV15,TRBJ1-6,-
CASSDGQTDNQPQHF,TGTGCCAGCAGTGACGGACAGACCGACAATCAGCCCCAGCATTTT,-,TRBV6-1,TRBJ1-5,few
CASSPTSYNEQFF,TGTGCCAGCAGCCCCACTAGCTACAATGAGCAGTTCTTC,-,TRBV28,TRBJ2-1,-
CASITLDRGNEQFF,TGTGCCAGCATCACTCTGGACAGGGGAAATGAGCAGTTCTTC,TRBD1,TRBV7-9,TRBJ2-1,few
CSAPILAGGLTQYF,TGCAGCGCCCCCATACTAGCGGGGGGGCTAACGCAGTATTTT,TRBD2,TRBV29-1,TRBJ2-3,-
CASSLVGGGPYLAYNEQFF,TGTGCCAGCAGCTTAGTAGGGGGGGGACCCTATCTTGCATACAATGAGCAGTTCTTC,-,TRBV7-9,TRBJ2-1,few